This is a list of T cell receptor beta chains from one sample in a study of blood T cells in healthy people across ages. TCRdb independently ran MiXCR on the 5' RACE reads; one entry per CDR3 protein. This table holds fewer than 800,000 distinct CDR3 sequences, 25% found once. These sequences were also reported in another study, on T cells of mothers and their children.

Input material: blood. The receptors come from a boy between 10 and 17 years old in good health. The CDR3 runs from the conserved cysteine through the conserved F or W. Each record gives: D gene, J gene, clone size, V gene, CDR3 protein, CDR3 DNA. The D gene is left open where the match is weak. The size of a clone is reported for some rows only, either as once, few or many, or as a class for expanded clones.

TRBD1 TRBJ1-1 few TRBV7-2 CASSLGLAGGAAFF TGTGCCAGCAGCTTAGGACTAGCAGGGGGCGCTGCTTTCTTT
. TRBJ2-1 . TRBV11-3 CASSSYLGDEQFF TGTGCCAGCAGCTCATATCTTGGGGATGAGCAGTTCTTC
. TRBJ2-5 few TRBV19 CASSTRTIQETQYF TGTGCCAGTAGTACCCGGACCATTCAAGAGACCCAGTACTTC
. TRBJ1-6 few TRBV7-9 CASSLMEPKGVSPLHF TGTGCCAGCAGCTTAATGGAACCGAAAGGGGTTTCACCCCTCCACTTT
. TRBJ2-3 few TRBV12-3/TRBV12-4 CAGSLNADTQYF TGTGCCGGCAGCCTCAACGCAGATACGCAGTATTTT
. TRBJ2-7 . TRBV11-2 CASSSPGGLGHYFEQYF TGTGCCAGCAGCTCGCCGGGGGGATTGGGACACTATTTCGAGCAGTACTTC
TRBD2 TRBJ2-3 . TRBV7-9 CASSARTSLPDTDTQYF TGTGCCAGCAGCGCGCGGACTAGCCTCCCCGACACAGATACGCAGTATTTT
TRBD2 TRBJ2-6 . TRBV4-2 CASSQGFTSGRVGANVLTF TGTGCCAGCAGCCAAGGATTTACTAGCGGGAGAGTTGGGGCCAACGTCCTGACTTTC
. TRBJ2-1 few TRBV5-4 CASSVGPSSYNEQFF TGTGCCAGCAGCGTGGGACCCAGCTCCTACAATGAGCAGTTCTTC
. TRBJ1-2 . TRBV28 CASTLPGESNYGYTF TGTGCCAGCACCCTCCCGGGGGAGAGTAACTATGGCTACACCTTC
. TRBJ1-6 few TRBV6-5 CASRRDGGNSPLHF TGTGCCAGCAGAAGGGACGGTGGGAATTCACCCCTCCACTTT
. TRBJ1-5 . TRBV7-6 CASSLKPLSRSTFNQPQHF TGTGCCAGCAGCTTAAAACCCTTGAGCCGGTCCACCTTCAATCAGCCCCAGCATTTT
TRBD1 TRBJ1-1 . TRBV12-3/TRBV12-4 CASSQTGTGAFF TGTGCCAGCAGCCAGACAGGGACCGGGGCTTTCTTT
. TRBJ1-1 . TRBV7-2 CASSLRSAWTEAFF TGTGCCAGCAGCTTAAGGTCGGCGTGGACTGAAGCTTTCTTT
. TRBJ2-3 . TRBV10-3 CAISDGSTDTQYF TGTGCCATCAGTGACGGGAGCACAGATACGCAGTATTTT
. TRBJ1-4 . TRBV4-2 CASSQVPWELFF TGTGCCAGCAGCCAAGTACCTTGGGAACTGTTTTTT
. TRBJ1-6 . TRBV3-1 CASSQDYRGSSPLHF TGTGCCAGCAGCCAAGATTATCGGGGATCTTCACCCCTCCACTTT
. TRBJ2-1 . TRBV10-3 CAISESRDNEQFF TGTGCCATCAGTGAGTCGAGAGACAATGAGCAGTTCTTC
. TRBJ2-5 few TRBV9 CASSVDGRQETQYF TGTGCCAGCAGCGTAGATGGCAGACAAGAGACCCAGTACTTC
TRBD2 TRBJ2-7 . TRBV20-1 CSAREWGSGAVEQYF TGCAGTGCTAGAGAGTGGGGTAGCGGGGCCGTCGAGCAGTACTTC
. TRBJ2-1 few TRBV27 CASSYQGGASNEQFF TGTGCCAGCAGTTATCAGGGGGGCGCGTCCAATGAGCAGTTCTTC
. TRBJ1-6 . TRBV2 CASQSSRGSPLHF TGTGCCTCACAGTCGTCCAGGGGATCACCCCTCCACTTT
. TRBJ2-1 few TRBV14 CASSQDEGWNNEQFF TGTGCCAGCAGCCAAGATGAGGGCTGGAACAATGAGCAGTTCTTC
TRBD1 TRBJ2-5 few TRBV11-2 CASSVGPPGQGQETQYF TGTGCCAGCAGCGTAGGACCACCGGGACAGGGGCAAGAGACCCAGTACTTC
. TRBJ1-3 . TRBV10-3 CAISVGGGSGNTIYF TGTGCCATCAGTGTCGGCGGCGGCTCCGGAAACACCATATATTTT
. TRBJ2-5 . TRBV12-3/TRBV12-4 CASSSSGQYQETQYF TGTGCCAGCAGTTCCTCAGGACAGTACCAAGAGACCCAGTACTTC
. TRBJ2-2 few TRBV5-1 CASSLMVSEGPPGELFF TGCGCCAGCAGCTTGATGGTTAGCGAGGGCCCTCCCGGGGAGCTGTTTTTT
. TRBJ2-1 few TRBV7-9 CASSQLPGTYNEQFF TGTGCCAGCAGCCAGTTACCTGGCACCTACAATGAGCAGTTCTTC
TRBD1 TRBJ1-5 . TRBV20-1 CSARIPGDSGNQPQHF TGCAGTGCTCGAATACCAGGGGACAGCGGCAATCAGCCCCAGCATTTT
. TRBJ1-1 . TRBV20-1 CSARDLEGIDAEAFF TGCAGTGCTAGAGATCTGGAGGGTATCGACGCTGAAGCTTTCTTT
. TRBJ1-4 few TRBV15 CATTDLTNEKLFF TGTGCCACCACGGACCTAACTAATGAAAAACTGTTTTTT
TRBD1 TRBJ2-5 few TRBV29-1 CSVEEGGTGDEQYF TGCAGCGTTGAAGAGGGCGGGACAGGGGATGAGCAGTACTTC
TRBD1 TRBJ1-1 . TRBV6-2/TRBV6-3 CASVYRTGGGTEAFF TGTGCCAGCGTCTACCGAACAGGGGGTGGCACTGAAGCTTTCTTT
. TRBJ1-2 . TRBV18 CASSPKGTGLGYGYTF TGTGCCAGCTCACCAAAGGGTACGGGGCTAGGATATGGCTACACCTTC
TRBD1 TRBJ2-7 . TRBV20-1 CSARDPDRGYEQYF TGCAGTGCTAGAGATCCCGACAGGGGATACGAGCAGTACTTC
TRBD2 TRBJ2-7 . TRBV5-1 CASSLASGSNEQYF TGCGCCAGCAGCTTGGCTAGCGGGAGTAACGAGCAGTACTTC
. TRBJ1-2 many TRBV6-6 CASSYSDTGRRYTF TGTGCCAGCAGTTATTCCGATACAGGGAGGCGCTACACCTTC
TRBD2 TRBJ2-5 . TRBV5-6 CASSYPGLAGDFQETQYF TGTGCCAGCAGCTATCCGGGACTAGCGGGAGATTTCCAAGAGACCCAGTACTTC
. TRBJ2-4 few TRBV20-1 CSARDPGRNIQYF TGCAGTGCTAGAGATCCAGGGAGAAACATTCAGTACTTC
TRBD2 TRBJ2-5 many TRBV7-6 CASSSLRSAGGGETQYF TGTGCCAGCAGCTCGCTACGATCGGCGGGAGGTGGGGAGACCCAGTACTTC
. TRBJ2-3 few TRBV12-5 CASGSRTYTQYF TGTGCTAGTGGTTCCAGAACTTATACGCAGTATTTT
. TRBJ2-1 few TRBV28 CASSLPGGAWNEQFF TGTGCCAGCAGTTTGCCCGGGGGCGCCTGGAATGAGCAGTTCTTC
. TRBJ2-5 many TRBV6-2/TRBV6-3 CASSYTQETQYF TGTGCCAGCAGTTACACACAAGAGACCCAGTACTTC
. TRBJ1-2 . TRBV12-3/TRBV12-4 CASGREPSGGYGYTF TGTGCCAGCGGCCGGGAGCCCAGTGGTGGATATGGCTACACCTTC
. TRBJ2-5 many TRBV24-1 CATSPGGETQYF TGTGCCACCAGTCCGGGTGGAGAGACCCAGTACTTC
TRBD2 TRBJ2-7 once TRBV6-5 CASRLTSGSYEQYF TGTGCCAGCAGGTTGACTAGCGGGAGCTACGAGCAGTACTTC
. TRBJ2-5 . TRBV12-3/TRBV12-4 CASSLDIGETQYF TGTGCCAGCAGTTTAGACATAGGGGAGACCCAGTACTTC
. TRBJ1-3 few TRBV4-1 CASSQDSRSGNTIYF TGCGCCAGCAGCCAAGACAGCCGCTCTGGAAACACCATATATTTT
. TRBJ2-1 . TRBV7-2 CANSLLAETNEQFF TGTGCCAACAGTCTTTTAGCGGAAACCAATGAGCAGTTCTTC
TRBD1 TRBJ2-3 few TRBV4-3 CASSLQGTGTDTQYF TGCGCCAGCAGCCTCCAAGGGACAGGAACAGATACGCAGTATTTT
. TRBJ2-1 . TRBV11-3 CASSLWGDNEQFF TGTGCCAGCAGCCTCTGGGGGGACAATGAGCAGTTCTTC
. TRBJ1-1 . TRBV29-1 CSVAGDVDTEAFF TGCAGCGTTGCAGGGGATGTGGACACTGAAGCTTTCTTT
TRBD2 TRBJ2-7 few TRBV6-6 CASSYARGGRNEQYF TGTGCCAGCAGTTACGCGCGGGGGGGCCGCAACGAGCAGTACTTC
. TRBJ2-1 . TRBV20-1 CSARDLWRVSYNEQFF TGCAGTGCTAGAGACCTTTGGCGGGTCTCCTACAATGAGCAGTTCTTC
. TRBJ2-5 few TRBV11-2 CASSLAPQRRVQETQYF TGTGCCAGCAGCTTAGCCCCTCAGCGACGCGTCCAAGAGACCCAGTACTTC
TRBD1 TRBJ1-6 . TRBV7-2 CASSSREGATGSPLHF TGTGCCAGCAGCTCACGAGAGGGGGCAACGGGATCACCCCTCCACTTT
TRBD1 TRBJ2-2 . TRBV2 CASSPPRKGAVGELFF TGTGCCAGCAGTCCGCCCAGGAAGGGGGCGGTCGGGGAGCTGTTTTTT